This T cell receptor (beta chain) was documented in a study of vaccination effects on CD4 cells after COVID-19. This clone was seen once. Its target is not known. Sequencing in the ViraFEST assay came after antigen-specific CD4+ T cells had been expanded with viral peptide pools, which were used to stimulate PBMC. A 10-day culture period preceded the isolation of CD4+ T cells. Participants were given two doses of BNT162b2 or mRNA-1273 vaccine. Study-wide results and limits: Clones arising from infection and from vaccination showed marked clonal contraction late after vaccination. Healthy vaccinees' vaccine-induced clones included only 1 of 255 cross-reacting with common cold coronaviruses.

TCRdb's table, derived via immunoSEQ multiplex PCR, lists solely in-frame clones and lacks some. This table has around 32,000 clones, approximately 76% appearing once. This TCR was recovered from a human donor who received a COVID-19 vaccine. This specimen was CD4+ T cells from PBMCs cultured with HCoV-229E spike peptides, taken after COVID-19 vaccination.

CDR3 nucleotide sequence: TGTGCCAGCCAGGGGGCTCCAGAGACCCAGTACTTC. Its protein product is CASQGAPETQYF. This chain connects TRBV6-5 to TRBJ2-5, with TRBD1 identical over 8 bases. The germline V gene has CDR1 MNHEY and CDR2 SVGAGI. Trimming removed 8 bases from V and 4 bases from J; junction bases left unmatched: 3. The CDR3 is made up of 12 amino acids.